This TCR beta chain was identified in a study of regulatory T cells in long-lasting Graves disease. This clonotype showed up many times. Its antigen is as yet unknown. The CDR3 sequence is 16 residues long. V was shortened by 3 bases and J by 2 bases, with 14 bases between the two germline ends. Looked up from germline, CDR1 is MDHEN and CDR2 is SYDVKM. Building the TCR beta libraries relied on iRepertoire HTBI primers, and CDR3 regions underwent Arm-PCR. MiXCR, run by TCRdb on the multiplex PCR reads, gives a single entry per CDR3 protein. The table includes roughly 610,000 distinct CDR3 sequences, about 15% detected once. Study outcomes and limitations: New patients shared some 980 public clonotypes, and persistent patients shared more, with about 2,500. The study found TRBV28, TRBJ1-2 and TRBJ2-5 favored in persistent disease.

Documented time point: newly diagnosed GD, antithyroid drugs for less than 3 months. The TCR library was made from RNA extracted from PBMCs. Staff drew around 10 milliliters of peripheral blood into EDTA tubes. The same data also contributed to another study, on T cells in Graves' hyperthyroidism and ophthalmopathy. That work contributes: Patients with ophthalmopathy were separated from those with stable hyperthyroidism by a 13 V-J model.

The source was peripheral blood mononuclear cells (PBMCs), collected at new diagnosis, from a patient treated with antithyroid drugs. The V and J genes are TRBV28 and TRBJ1-5; a weak D match, TRBD1 (5 bases). The TCR comes from a woman under 40 with Graves disease. Here the CDR3 reads CASSLVAGPGNQPQHF. CDR3 coding DNA: TGTGCCAGCAGTTTGGTGGCGGGGCCCGGCAATCAGCCCCAGCATTTT.